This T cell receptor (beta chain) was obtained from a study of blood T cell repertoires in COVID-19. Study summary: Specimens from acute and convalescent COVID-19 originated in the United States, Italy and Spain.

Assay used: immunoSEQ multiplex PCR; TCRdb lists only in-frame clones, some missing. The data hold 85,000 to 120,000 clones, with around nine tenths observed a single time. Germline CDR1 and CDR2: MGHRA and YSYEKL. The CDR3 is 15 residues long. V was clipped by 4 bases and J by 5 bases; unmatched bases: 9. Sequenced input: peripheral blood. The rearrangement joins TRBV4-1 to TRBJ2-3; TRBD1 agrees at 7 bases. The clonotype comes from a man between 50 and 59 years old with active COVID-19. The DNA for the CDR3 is TGCGCCAGCAGCCGTGGGGCAGGGGGATTAGATACGCAGTATTTT. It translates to CASSRGAGGLDTQYF.